The 15 T cell receptor beta chains given below trace back to one sample, sequenced in a study of blood T cells in healthy people across ages. PCR was performed a second time for about 7 to 11 cycles using a sample-barcoded 5' primer and a J-beta primer mix. Via MiXCR, TCRdb re-called the 5' RACE reads, giving one row per CDR3 protein. The repertoire holds roughly 730,000 distinct CDR3 sequences, with 56% as singletons. Sequencing used blood. Every receptor here comes from a man aged 35-49 years in good health.

This rearrangement joins TRBV28 to TRBJ2-3, with D possibly being TRBD2 (6 bases). This CDR3 has 15 amino acids. Per the germline V gene, CDR1 is MDHEN and CDR2 is SYDVKM. V gave up 5 bases and J gave up 2 bases, with 14 bases separating them. The CDR3 bases are TGTGCCAGCAGTCAAGGGACTTATATCACAGATACGCAGTATTTT. Its protein product is CASSQGTYITDTQYF.

This clonotype occurred a few times. The chain couples TRBV20-1 to TRBJ2-5, with D perhaps matching TRBD2 (7 bases). This CDR3 comprises 15 residues. V lost 7 bases and J 5 bases, leaving 23 bases between the germline ends. In germline, CDR1 is DFQATT, CDR2 SNEGSKA (reference sequence). The CDR3 loop is CSVRGGGPLEETQYF. The CDR3 nucleotides read TGCAGTGTAAGGGGAGGGGGTCCCCTCGAGGAGACCCAGTACTTC.

The chain recombines TRBV28 with TRBJ2-7; 8 bases match TRBD2. Germline-derived CDR1 and CDR2 are MDHEN and SYDVKM. The V segment lost 5 bases and the J segment 3 bases; nucleotides outside the gene matches: 9. CDR3 length: 15 amino acids. CDR3 in DNA: TGTGCCAGCAGTACGGGACTAGTCACTCTCTACGAGCAGTACTTC. It translates to CASSTGLVTLYEQYF.

The genes are TRBV9 and TRBJ1-4; 9 bases are a match to TRBD1. Germline-derived CDR1 and CDR2 are SGDLS and YYNGEE. CDR3 length: 15 amino acids. V was pared by 6 bases and J by 5 bases, with 8 bases of the junction left unmatched. This CDR3 reads CASNITGTGNEKLFF. Written as DNA, the CDR3 is TGTGCCAGCAACATAACCGGGACAGGGAATGAAAAACTGTTTTTT.

This clonotype was counted only a few times. The chain is built from TRBV4-3 and TRBJ2-7; D not certain. The CDR3 is made up of 16 amino acids. CDR1 is LGHNA, CDR2 YSLEER, per germline. V lost 4 bases and J 2 bases, leaving 18 bases between the germline ends. This chain's CDR3 is CASSRDALRPPYEQYF. CDR3 DNA: TGCGCCAGCAGCCGTGATGCCCTACGTCCCCCCTACGAGCAGTACTTC.

This clonotype was seen more than once but under ten times. J is TRBJ2-7 and V is TRBV29-1, with D unresolved. The CDR3 length is 11 residues. Between the trimmed V and J ends, which lost 1 base and 5 bases, there was a span of 6 bases. The germline V gene has CDR1 SQVTM and CDR2 ANQGSEA. The CDR3 bases are TGCAGCGTTGAAGGAGTTGACGAGCAGTACTTC. Protein: CSVEGVDEQYF.

The CDR3 nucleotides read TGTGCCACCAGCAGAGATCTTGGGACAGGCTACGAGCAGTACTTC. Translating gives CATSRDLGTGYEQYF. The chain combines TRBV15 with TRBJ2-4; the match to TRBD1 covers 8 bases. Judging by the DNA end, TRBJ2-7 fits better; the J call may be wrong. The germline V gene has CDR1 LNHNV and CDR2 YYDKDF (reference sequence). The CDR3 has 15 amino acids.

The genes are TRBV2 and TRBJ1-1; D uncertain. CDR3 length: 15 amino acids. Germline V gene lookup returns CDR1 SNHLY and CDR2 FYNNEI. V lost 6 bases to trimming and J lost 6 bases, with 20 bases between them. The CDR3 sequence is CASRIRPGSGAEAFF. CDR3 coding DNA: TGTGCCAGCAGGATTAGGCCAGGCTCCGGGGCTGAAGCTTTCTTT.

This chain uses TRBV28 with TRBJ1-1, with D unclear. V lost 1 base to trimming and J lost 8 bases, with 5 bases between them. The CDR3 length is 11 residues. Germline lookup yields CDR1 MDHEN and CDR2 SYDVKM. Here the CDR3 reads CASSLYQEAFF. In nucleotides, the CDR3 is TGTGCCAGCAGTTTATACCAGGAAGCTTTCTTT.

This chain joins TRBV7-3 and TRBJ2-1; D gene unclear. Germline assignment: CDR1 SGHTA and CDR2 FQGTGA. Deletions cut 4 bases from V and 0 bases from J, with 7 bases between. The CDR3 has 14 residues. The chain's CDR3 is CASSWKSSYNEQFF. CDR3 nucleotides: TGTGCCAGCAGCTGGAAGAGCTCCTACAATGAGCAGTTCTTC.

The chain joins TRBV10-3 to TRBJ2-5, with TRBD2 matching over 10 bases. Unmatched junction bases numbered 16, after V lost 4 bases and J lost 5 bases. From germline, CDR1 is ENHRY and CDR2 SYGVKD. This CDR3 is 18 amino acids long. The CDR3 loop is CAISAIGIAGGRSETQYF. The CDR3 DNA is TGTGCCATCAGTGCAATTGGTATAGCGGGAGGACGTTCGGAGACCCAGTACTTC.

The chain is built from TRBV20-1 and TRBJ1-4; D gene uncertain. Trimming took 6 bases from V and 0 from J, leaving 17 bases between them. Germline values: CDR1 DFQATT, CDR2 SNEGSKA (reference sequence). The CDR3 spans 16 residues. CDR3 DNA sequence: TGCAGTGCCTACGGCATTCATCATCCAACTAATGAAAAACTGTTTTTT. Protein product: CSAYGIHHPTNEKLFF.

The genes are TRBV7-3 and TRBJ2-1, with D perhaps TRBD2 (6 bases). The germline CDR1 and CDR2 sequences are SGHTA and FQGTGA. With 5 bases removed from V and 5 bases from J, the gap between germline ends came to 13 bases. CDR3 size: 14 residues. CDR3 coding DNA: TGTGCCAGCAGCAAGGAGGGCCGCCACAATGAGCAGTTCTTC. This codes for CASSKEGRHNEQFF.

This clonotype was found once. The chain recombines TRBV20-1 with TRBJ2-1; 10 bases line up with TRBD2. With the DNA end fitting TRBJ2-7 better, the J assignment may be wrong. The CDR3 is 15 residues long. Looked up from germline, CDR1 is DFQATT and CDR2 is SNEGSKA (reference sequence). The CDR3 DNA sequence: TGCAGTGCCGTAAAACCTAGCGGGGGAAACAATGAGCAGTACTTC. Residues: CSAVKPSGGNNEQYF.

This sequence joins TRBV11-3 and TRBJ2-7; D is perhaps TRBD2 (5 bases). CDR1 is SGHNT and CDR2 is YENEEA in the germline V gene. The CDR3 loop spans 15 amino acids. The V gene lost 6 bases and the J gene lost 2 bases, with 17 bases spanning the gap. DNA of the CDR3: TGTGCCAGCAGTCAGGCAGCCGGGGTTACCTACGAGCAGTACTTC. This translates into CASSQAAGVTYEQYF.